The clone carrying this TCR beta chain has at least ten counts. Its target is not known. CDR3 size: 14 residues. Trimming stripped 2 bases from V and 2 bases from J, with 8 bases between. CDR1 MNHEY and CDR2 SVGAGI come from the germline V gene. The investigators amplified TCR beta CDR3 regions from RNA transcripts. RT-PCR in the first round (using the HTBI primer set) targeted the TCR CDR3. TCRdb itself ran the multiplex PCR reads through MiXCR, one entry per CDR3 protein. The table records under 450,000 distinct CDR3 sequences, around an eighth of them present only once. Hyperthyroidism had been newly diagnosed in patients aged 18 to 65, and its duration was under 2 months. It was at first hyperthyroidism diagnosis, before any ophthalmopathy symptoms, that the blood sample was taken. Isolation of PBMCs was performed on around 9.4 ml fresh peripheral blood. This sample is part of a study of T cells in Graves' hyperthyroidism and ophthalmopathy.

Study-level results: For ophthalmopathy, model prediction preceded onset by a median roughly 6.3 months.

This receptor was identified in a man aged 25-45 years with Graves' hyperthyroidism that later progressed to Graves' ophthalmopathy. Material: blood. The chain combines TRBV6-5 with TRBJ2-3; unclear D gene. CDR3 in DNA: TGTGCCAGCAGTTACGGAGTTTCCACAGATACGCAGTATTTT. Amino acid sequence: CASSYGVSTDTQYF.